The clone carrying this T cell receptor (beta chain) occurred a few times. Its antigen is currently unknown. This sample was taken from a study of response to subunit inactivated influenza vaccine. General observations from the study: Authors suggested few new T cells are recruited by each seasonal influenza vaccination.

TCRdb fed the RT-PCR reads into MiXCR, producing one record per CDR3 protein. This sample carries roughly 500,000 distinct CDR3 sequences, 16% of them seen once, and the ten largest clones take approximately 3%. The germline V gene encodes CDR1 DFQATT and CDR2 SNEGSKA (reference sequence). The CDR3 runs 13 residues. Trimming removed 1 base from V and 4 bases from J, with 7 bases in between. The origin of this receptor is a man between 50 and 69 years old who received an inactivated influenza vaccine. This chain uses TRBV20-1 with TRBJ2-2; no clear D gene. The input for sequencing was CD4+ T cells sorted from PBMCs, taken about 23 months after vaccination. CDR3 sequence: CSARAAVTGELFF. The DNA of the CDR3 is TGCAGTGCTAGAGCCGCAGTCACCGGGGAGCTGTTTTTT.